This TCR beta chain was identified in a study of T cells after yellow fever vaccination. Study findings and constraints: Most primary-vaccination clones reappeared after the booster (about 95% CD4, 88% CD8).

TCRdb re-called the 5' RACE reads through MiXCR, storing one row per CDR3 protein. The sample holds some 350,000 distinct CDR3 sequences, 9.5% to 13% seen once. V lost 2 bases and J lost 5, with 8 bases in between. The germline V gene has CDR1 SGHRS and CDR2 YFSETQ. There are 13 residues in the CDR3. Many counts were recorded for this clonotype. The antigen is undetermined. The gene calls are TRBV5-1 and TRBJ2-1; tentatively, D is TRBD1 (6 bases). The sequencing here drew on PBMCs, taken on the day of the first yellow fever vaccination. This clonotype was obtained from a man aged 18 to 29 who received the YFV17D yellow fever vaccine. CDR3 loop: CASSFGQHNEQFF. Here the CDR3 DNA reads TGCGCCAGCAGCTTCGGACAGCACAATGAGCAGTTCTTC.